A selection of T cell receptor beta chains follows, all from one sample in a study of T cells in Graves' hyperthyroidism and ophthalmopathy. TCRdb itself ran the multiplex PCR reads through MiXCR, one entry per CDR3 protein. The sample carries fewer than 450,000 distinct CDR3 sequences, about 18% recorded once. The sample comprised blood. These receptor sequences come from a young woman with Graves' hyperthyroidism that later progressed to Graves' ophthalmopathy. CDR3s include the opening cysteine and the closing phenylalanine or tryptophan. D genes are given only for firm matches. Clone size is not always given. Where it is, it says once, few, many or a class for expanded clones.

CDR3 protein: CASSFGVSGNTIYF; CDR3 DNA: TGTGCCAGCAGTTTTGGGGTTTCTGGAAACACCATATATTTT; clone size: many; J gene: TRBJ1-3; V gene: TRBV28; D gene: -
CDR3 protein: CASSIDRASGTEAFF; CDR3 DNA: TGTGCCAGCAGCATCGACCGGGCCTCGGGAACTGAAGCTTTCTTT; clone size: -; J gene: TRBJ1-1; V gene: TRBV2; D gene: -
CDR3 protein: CASSPTLGKNTGELFF; CDR3 DNA: TGTGCCAGCAGCCCCACCCTGGGGAAGAACACCGGGGAGCTGTTTTTT; clone size: many; J gene: TRBJ2-2; V gene: TRBV11-2; D gene: -
CDR3 protein: CASSLAGGPSEQFF; CDR3 DNA: TGTGCCAGCAGCTTAGCGGGAGGGCCGAGTGAGCAGTTCTTC; clone size: -; J gene: TRBJ2-1; V gene: TRBV7-3; D gene: TRBD2
CDR3 protein: CASSEVSYPERGDEQYF; CDR3 DNA: TGTGCCAGCAGTGAGGTGTCTTATCCTGAGAGGGGGGACGAGCAGTACTTC; clone size: -; J gene: TRBJ2-7; V gene: TRBV6-1; D gene: -
CDR3 protein: CASSWGQGGSYEQYF; CDR3 DNA: TGTGCCAGCAGTTGGGGACAGGGGGGCTCCTACGAGCAGTACTTC; clone size: many; J gene: TRBJ2-7; V gene: TRBV28; D gene: TRBD1
CDR3 protein: CASRKGSFVEYEQYF; CDR3 DNA: TGTGCCAGCAGAAAGGGATCCTTCGTTGAGTACGAGCAGTACTTC; clone size: many; J gene: TRBJ2-7; V gene: TRBV2; D gene: -
CDR3 protein: CASSVRGRYEQYF; CDR3 DNA: TGTGCCAGCAGTGTCAGGGGGCGGTACGAGCAGTACTTC; clone size: many; J gene: TRBJ2-7; V gene: TRBV12-3/TRBV12-4; D gene: TRBD1
CDR3 protein: CASRLGANTYNSPLHF; CDR3 DNA: TGTGCCAGCAGATTAGGGGCAAATACCTATAATTCACCCCTCCACTTT; clone size: many; J gene: TRBJ1-6; V gene: TRBV11-2; D gene: -
CDR3 protein: CASSETGEPSYEQYF; CDR3 DNA: TGTGCCAGCAGTGAGACAGGGGAACCCTCCTACGAGCAGTACTTC; clone size: many; J gene: TRBJ2-7; V gene: TRBV6-1; D gene: TRBD1
CDR3 protein: CAASDRAGGPETQYF; CDR3 DNA: TGTGCCGCCAGTGATCGGGCGGGAGGTCCAGAGACCCAGTACTTC; clone size: few; J gene: TRBJ2-5; V gene: TRBV24-1; D gene: TRBD2
CDR3 protein: CASSLALSRGRVLSSADTQYF; CDR3 DNA: TGCGCCAGCAGCTTGGCCCTCAGCAGGGGTAGGGTTTTAAGTTCAGCAGATACGCAGTATTTT; clone size: many; J gene: TRBJ2-3; V gene: TRBV5-1; D gene: -
CDR3 protein: CASSWNMEGYEQYF; CDR3 DNA: TGCGCCAGCAGCTGGAATATGGAGGGCTACGAGCAGTACTTC; clone size: -; J gene: TRBJ2-7; V gene: TRBV5-1; D gene: -
CDR3 protein: CASSYSNLESSYNEQFF; CDR3 DNA: TGTGCCAGCAGTTACTCGAATCTCGAGAGCTCCTACAATGAGCAGTTCTTC; clone size: -; J gene: TRBJ2-1; V gene: TRBV6-5; D gene: -
CDR3 protein: CASSPRTDSAYEQYF; CDR3 DNA: TGTGCCAGCAGTCCCCGGACAGACTCAGCCTACGAGCAGTACTTC; clone size: many; J gene: TRBJ2-7; V gene: TRBV28; D gene: -
CDR3 protein: CASSLGGPRTYEQYF; CDR3 DNA: TGTGCCAGCAGCTTAGGAGGGCCCCGGACCTACGAGCAGTACTTC; clone size: many; J gene: TRBJ2-7; V gene: TRBV13; D gene: -
CDR3 protein: CASSYRIRVGGEKLFF; CDR3 DNA: TGTGCCAGCAGTTACCGGATCAGGGTTGGTGGCGAAAAACTGTTTTTT; clone size: many; J gene: TRBJ1-4; V gene: TRBV6-2/TRBV6-3; D gene: -
CDR3 protein: CASSRWAGSLEQYF; CDR3 DNA: TGTGCCAGCAGCCGGTGGGCGGGATCCCTCGAGCAGTACTTC; clone size: many; J gene: TRBJ2-7; V gene: TRBV7-2; D gene: -
CDR3 protein: CASSIVNANYDYTF; CDR3 DNA: TGTGCCAGTAGTATAGTGAACGCTAACTATGACTACACCTTC; clone size: -; J gene: TRBJ1-2; V gene: TRBV19; D gene: -
CDR3 protein: CASSFGGTGRSYGYTF; CDR3 DNA: TGTGCCAGCAGTTTTGGGGGGACAGGGCGTAGCTATGGCTACACCTTC; clone size: -; J gene: TRBJ1-2; V gene: TRBV12-3/TRBV12-4; D gene: TRBD1
CDR3 protein: CASSLRDRTISGNTIYF; CDR3 DNA: TGTGCCAGCAGCCTGCGAGACAGGACAATCTCTGGAAACACCATATATTTT; clone size: many; J gene: TRBJ1-3; V gene: TRBV27; D gene: -
CDR3 protein: CASTTTTGEKLFF; CDR3 DNA: TGCGCCAGCACCACGACCACGGGGGAAAAACTGTTTTTT; clone size: many; J gene: TRBJ1-4; V gene: TRBV5-1; D gene: -
CDR3 protein: CASSPDPDNHEQYF; CDR3 DNA: TGCGCCAGCAGCCCAGACCCCGACAACCACGAGCAGTACTTC; clone size: -; J gene: TRBJ2-7; V gene: TRBV7-9; D gene: -
CDR3 protein: CASSTIKYTGTRTDTQYF; CDR3 DNA: TGTGCCAGCAGCACCATCAAATACACCGGGACTCGGACAGATACGCAGTATTTT; clone size: few; J gene: TRBJ2-3; V gene: TRBV11-2; D gene: -
CDR3 protein: CASSQVLRRASDTEAFF; CDR3 DNA: TGCGCCAGCAGCCAAGTCTTAAGGCGGGCTTCCGACACTGAAGCTTTCTTT; clone size: -; J gene: TRBJ1-1; V gene: TRBV4-1; D gene: -